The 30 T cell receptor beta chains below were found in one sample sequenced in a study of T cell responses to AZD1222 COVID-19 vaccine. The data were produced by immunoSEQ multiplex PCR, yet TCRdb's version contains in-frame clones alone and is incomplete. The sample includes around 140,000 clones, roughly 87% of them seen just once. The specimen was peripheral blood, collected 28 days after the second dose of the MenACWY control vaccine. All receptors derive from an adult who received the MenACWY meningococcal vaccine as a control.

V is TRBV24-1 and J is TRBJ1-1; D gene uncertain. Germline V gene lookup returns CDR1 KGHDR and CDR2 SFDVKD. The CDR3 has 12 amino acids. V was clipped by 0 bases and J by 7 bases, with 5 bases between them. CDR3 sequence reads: CATSDLGSEAFF. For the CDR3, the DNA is TGTGCCACCAGTGATTTGGGGAGTGAAGCTTTCTTT.

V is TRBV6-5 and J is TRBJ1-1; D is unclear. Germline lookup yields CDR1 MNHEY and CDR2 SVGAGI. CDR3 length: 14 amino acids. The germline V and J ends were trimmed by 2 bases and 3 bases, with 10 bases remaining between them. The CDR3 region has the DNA TGTGCCAGCAGTTACCTCGGCGGATACACTGAAGCTTTCTTT. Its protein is CASSYLGGYTEAFF.

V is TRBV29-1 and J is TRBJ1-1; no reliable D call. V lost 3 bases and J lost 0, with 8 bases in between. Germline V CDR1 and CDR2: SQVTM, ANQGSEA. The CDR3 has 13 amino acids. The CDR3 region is CSVEAVLNTEAFF. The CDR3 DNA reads TGCAGCGTTGAGGCTGTCTTGAACACTGAAGCTTTCTTT.

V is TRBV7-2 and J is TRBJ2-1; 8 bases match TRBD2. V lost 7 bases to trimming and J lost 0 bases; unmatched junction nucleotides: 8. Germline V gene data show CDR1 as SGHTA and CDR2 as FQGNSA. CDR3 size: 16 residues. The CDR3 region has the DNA TGTGCCAGCACCCTTAGCGGGGCAGGCTCCTACAATGAGCAGTTCTTC. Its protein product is CASTLSGAGSYNEQFF.

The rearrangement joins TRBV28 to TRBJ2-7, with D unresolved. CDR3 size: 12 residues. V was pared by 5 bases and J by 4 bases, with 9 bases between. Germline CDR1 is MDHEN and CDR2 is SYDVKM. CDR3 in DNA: TGTGCCAGCAGTCCCCTATTTTACGAGCAGTACTTC. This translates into CASSPLFYEQYF.

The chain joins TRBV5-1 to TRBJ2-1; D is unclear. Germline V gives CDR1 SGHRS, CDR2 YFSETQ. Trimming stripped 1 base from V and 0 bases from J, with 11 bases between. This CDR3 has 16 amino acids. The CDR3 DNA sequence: TGCGCCAGCAGCTTGTGGGCGACCAGCTCCTACAATGAGCAGTTCTTC. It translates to CASSLWATSSYNEQFF.

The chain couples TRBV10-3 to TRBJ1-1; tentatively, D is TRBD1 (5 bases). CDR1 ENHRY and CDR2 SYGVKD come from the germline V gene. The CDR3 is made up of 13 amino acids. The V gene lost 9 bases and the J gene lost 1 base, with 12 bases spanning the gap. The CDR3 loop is CAIRDGENTEAFF. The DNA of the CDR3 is TGTGCCATACGGGACGGGGAGAACACTGAAGCTTTCTTT.

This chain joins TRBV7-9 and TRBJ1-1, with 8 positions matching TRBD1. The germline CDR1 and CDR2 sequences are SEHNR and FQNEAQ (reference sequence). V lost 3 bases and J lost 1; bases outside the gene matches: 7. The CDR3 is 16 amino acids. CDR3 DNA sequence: TGTGCCAGCAGCTTCTCTCAGGGGGCAGGGAACACTGAAGCTTTCTTT. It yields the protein CASSFSQGAGNTEAFF.

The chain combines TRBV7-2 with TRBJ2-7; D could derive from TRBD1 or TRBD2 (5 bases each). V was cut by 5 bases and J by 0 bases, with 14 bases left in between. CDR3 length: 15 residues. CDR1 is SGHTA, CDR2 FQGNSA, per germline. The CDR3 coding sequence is TGTGCCAGCAGCCCAACGGGACGCAGCTCCTACGAGCAGTACTTC. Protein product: CASSPTGRSSYEQYF.

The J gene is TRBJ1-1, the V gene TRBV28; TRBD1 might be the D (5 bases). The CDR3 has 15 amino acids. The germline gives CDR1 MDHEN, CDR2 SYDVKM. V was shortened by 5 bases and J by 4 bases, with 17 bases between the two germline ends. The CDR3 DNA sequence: TGTGCCAGCAGTGCGTCCCTTTGGGGGACCACTGAAGCTTTCTTT. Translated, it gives CASSASLWGTTEAFF.

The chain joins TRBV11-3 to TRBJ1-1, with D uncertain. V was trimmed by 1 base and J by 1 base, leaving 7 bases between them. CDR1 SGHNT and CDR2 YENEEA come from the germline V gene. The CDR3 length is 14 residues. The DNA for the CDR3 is TGTGCCAGCAGCTTAGCGGGAGGGAACACTGAAGCTTTCTTT. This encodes CASSLAGGNTEAFF. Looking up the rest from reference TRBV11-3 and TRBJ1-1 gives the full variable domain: EAGVVQSPRYKIIEKKQPVAFWCNPISGHNTLYWYLQNLGQGPELLIRYENEEAVDDSQLPKDRFSAERLKGVDSTLKIQPAELGDSAVYLCASSLAGGNTEAFFGQGTRLTVV.

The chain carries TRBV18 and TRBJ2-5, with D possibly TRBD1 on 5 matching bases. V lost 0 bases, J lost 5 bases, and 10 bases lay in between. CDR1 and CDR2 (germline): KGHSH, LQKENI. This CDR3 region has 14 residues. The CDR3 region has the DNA TGTGCCAGCTCACCACCAGGGGTTACGGAGACCCAGTACTTC. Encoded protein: CASSPPGVTETQYF.

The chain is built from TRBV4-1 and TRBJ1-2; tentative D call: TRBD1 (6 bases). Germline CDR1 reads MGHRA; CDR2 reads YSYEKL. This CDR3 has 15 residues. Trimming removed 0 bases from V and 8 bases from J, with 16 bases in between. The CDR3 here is CASSQERTASGGYTF. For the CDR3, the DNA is TGCGCCAGCAGCCAAGAGAGGACAGCCTCGGGGGGCTACACCTTC.

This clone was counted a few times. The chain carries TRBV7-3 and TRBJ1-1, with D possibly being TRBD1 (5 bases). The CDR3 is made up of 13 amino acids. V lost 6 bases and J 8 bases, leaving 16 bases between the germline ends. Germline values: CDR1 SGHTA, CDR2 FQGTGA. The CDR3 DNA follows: TGTGCCAGCAGTTACGCGGGGACGGTAGAAGCTTTCTTT. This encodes CASSYAGTVEAFF.

The CDR3 here is CASSLLWTSGSQNEQYF. CDR3 nucleotide sequence: TGTGCCAGCAGCTTATTGTGGACTAGCGGGAGTCAGAACGAGCAGTACTTC. This chain connects TRBV7-3 to TRBJ2-7; 13 bases are shared with TRBD2. Per germline, CDR1 SGHTA and CDR2 FQGTGA. V gave up 2 bases and J gave up 5 bases; unmatched junction bases: 9. This CDR3 is 17 amino acids long.

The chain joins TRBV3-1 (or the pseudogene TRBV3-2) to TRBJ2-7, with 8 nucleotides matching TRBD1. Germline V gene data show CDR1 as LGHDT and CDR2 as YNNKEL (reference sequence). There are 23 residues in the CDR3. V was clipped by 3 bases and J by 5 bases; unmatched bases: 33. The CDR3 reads CASSQSYPSGTGAGTLHFHEQYF. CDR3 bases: TGTGCCAGCAGCCAGAGCTATCCATCCGGGACAGGCGCTGGGACTCTCCACTTCCACGAGCAGTACTTC.

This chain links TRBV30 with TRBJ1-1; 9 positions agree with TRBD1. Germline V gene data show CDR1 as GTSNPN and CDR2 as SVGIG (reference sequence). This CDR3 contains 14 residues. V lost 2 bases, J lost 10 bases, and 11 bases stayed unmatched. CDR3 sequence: CAWSPDRGVGVAFF. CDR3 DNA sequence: TGTGCCTGGAGTCCTGACAGGGGGGTGGGTGTAGCTTTCTTT.

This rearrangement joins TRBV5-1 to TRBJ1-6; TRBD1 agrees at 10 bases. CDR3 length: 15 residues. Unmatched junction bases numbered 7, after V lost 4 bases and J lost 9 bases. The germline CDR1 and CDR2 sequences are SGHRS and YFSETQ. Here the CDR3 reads CASSPQTGGGSPLHF. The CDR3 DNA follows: TGCGCCAGCAGCCCACAGACAGGGGGCGGTTCACCCCTCCACTTT.

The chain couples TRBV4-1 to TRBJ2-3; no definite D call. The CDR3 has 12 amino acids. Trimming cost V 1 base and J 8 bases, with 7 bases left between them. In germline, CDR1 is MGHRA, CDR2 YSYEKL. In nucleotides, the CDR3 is TGCGCCAGCAGCCAAGTGTTCGGTACGCAGTATTTT. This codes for CASSQVFGTQYF.

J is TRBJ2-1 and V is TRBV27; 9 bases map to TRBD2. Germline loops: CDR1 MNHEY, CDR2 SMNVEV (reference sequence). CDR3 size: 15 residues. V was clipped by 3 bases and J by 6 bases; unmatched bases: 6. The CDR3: CASSLAGGRGNEQFF. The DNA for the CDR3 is TGTGCCAGCAGTTTGGCTGGCGGGAGGGGCAATGAGCAGTTCTTC.

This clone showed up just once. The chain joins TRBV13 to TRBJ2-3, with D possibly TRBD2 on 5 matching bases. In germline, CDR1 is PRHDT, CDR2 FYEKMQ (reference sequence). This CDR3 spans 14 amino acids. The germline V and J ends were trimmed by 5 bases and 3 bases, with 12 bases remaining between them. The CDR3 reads CASSPERWTDTQYF. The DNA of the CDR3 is TGTGCCAGCAGCCCGGAGCGGTGGACAGATACGCAGTATTTT. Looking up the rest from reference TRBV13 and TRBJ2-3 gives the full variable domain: AAGVIQSPRHLIKEKRETATLKCYPIPRHDTVYWYQQGPGQDPQFLISFYEKMQSDKGSIPDRFSAQQFSDYHSELNMSSLELGDSALYFCASSPERWTDTQYFGPGTRLTVL.

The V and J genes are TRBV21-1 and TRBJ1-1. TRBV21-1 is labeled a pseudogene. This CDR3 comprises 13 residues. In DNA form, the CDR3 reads TGTGCCATCCCAGTGACTCAGAACACTGAAGCTTTCTTT. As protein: CAIPVTQNTEAFF.

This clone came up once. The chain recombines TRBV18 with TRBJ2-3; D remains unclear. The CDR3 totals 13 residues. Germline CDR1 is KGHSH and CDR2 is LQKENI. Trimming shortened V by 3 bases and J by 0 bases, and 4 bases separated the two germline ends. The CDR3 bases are TGTGCCAGCTCACCCCAGAGCACAGATACGCAGTATTTT. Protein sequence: CASSPQSTDTQYF.

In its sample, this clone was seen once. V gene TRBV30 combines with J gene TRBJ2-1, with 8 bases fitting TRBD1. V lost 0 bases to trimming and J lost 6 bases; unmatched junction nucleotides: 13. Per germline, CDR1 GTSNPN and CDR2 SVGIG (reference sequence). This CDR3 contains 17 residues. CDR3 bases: TGTGCCTGGAGTGTATACGGGGCAGGGGGCATCGGCAATGAGCAGTTCTTC. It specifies CAWSVYGAGGIGNEQFF.

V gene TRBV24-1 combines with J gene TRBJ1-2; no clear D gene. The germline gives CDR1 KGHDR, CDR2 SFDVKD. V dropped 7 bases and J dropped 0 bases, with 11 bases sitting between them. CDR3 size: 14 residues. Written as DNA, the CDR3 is TGTGCCACCAGCGCCGGCGGGACTAACTATGGCTACACCTTC. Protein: CATSAGGTNYGYTF.

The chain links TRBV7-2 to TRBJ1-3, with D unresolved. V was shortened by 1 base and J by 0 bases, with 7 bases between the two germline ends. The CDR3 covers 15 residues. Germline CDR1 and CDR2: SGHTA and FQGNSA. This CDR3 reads CASSLDRSSGNTIYF. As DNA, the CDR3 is TGTGCCAGCAGCTTAGATCGTAGCTCTGGAAACACCATATATTTT.

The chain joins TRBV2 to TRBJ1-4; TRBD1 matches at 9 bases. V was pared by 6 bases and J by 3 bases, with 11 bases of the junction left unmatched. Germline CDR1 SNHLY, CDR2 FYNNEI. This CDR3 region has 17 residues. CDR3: CASSLYQQGASNEKLFF. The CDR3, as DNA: TGTGCCAGCAGCCTATATCAACAGGGGGCATCTAATGAAAAACTGTTTTTT.

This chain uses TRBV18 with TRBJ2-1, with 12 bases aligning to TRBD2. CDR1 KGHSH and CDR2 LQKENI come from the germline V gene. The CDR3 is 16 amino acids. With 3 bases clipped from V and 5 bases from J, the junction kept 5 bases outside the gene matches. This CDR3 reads CASSPRTSGTDNEQFF. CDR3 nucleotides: TGTGCCAGCTCACCGAGGACTAGCGGGACCGACAATGAGCAGTTCTTC. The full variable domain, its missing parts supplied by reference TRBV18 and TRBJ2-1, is NAGVMQNPRHLVRRRGQEARLRCSPMKGHSHVYWYRQLPEEGLKFMVYLQKENIIDESGMPKERFSAEFPKEGPSILRIQQVVRGDSAAYFCASSPRTSGTDNEQFFGPGTRLTVL.

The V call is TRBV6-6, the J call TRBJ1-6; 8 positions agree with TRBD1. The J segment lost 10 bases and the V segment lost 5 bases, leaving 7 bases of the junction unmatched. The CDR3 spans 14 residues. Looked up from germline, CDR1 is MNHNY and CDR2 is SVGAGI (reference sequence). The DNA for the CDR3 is TGTGCCAGCAGTGACGGGACAGGCCGATCACCCCTCCACTTT. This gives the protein CASSDGTGRSPLHF.

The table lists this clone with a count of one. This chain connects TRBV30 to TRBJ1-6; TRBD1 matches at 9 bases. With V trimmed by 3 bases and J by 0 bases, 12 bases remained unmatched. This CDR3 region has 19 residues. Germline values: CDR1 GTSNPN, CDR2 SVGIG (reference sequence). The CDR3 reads CAWRGRGQGRDSYNSPLHF. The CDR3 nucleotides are TGTGCCTGGAGAGGTCGGGGACAGGGTAGGGACTCCTATAATTCACCCCTCCACTTT.